The sequence of this TCR beta chain was determined in a study of shared clonotypes between healthy human individuals. Across the study: Researchers drew samples from two women and a few men aged 18 to 49.

Sequencing was performed with immunoSEQ multiplex PCR; in TCRdb, only in-frame clones are kept and a portion is missing. The table shows approximately 500,000 clones, with over 75% occurring only once. The donor cohort consisted entirely of Caucasian adults residing in Nashville, Tennessee. This TCR was sampled from a middle-aged woman in good health. Some clones in this sample may be carry-over from other donors' samples. The sequencing input was PBMCs.

The chain's CDR3 is CASSPRMREQYF. CDR3 sequence (DNA): TGTGCCAGCTCACCACGAATGAGGGAGCAGTACTTC. J is TRBJ2-7 and V is TRBV18; the D is unclear. V was cut by 1 base and J by 7 bases, with 8 bases left in between. The CDR3 is 12 residues long. Germline CDR1 reads KGHSH; CDR2 reads LQKENI.